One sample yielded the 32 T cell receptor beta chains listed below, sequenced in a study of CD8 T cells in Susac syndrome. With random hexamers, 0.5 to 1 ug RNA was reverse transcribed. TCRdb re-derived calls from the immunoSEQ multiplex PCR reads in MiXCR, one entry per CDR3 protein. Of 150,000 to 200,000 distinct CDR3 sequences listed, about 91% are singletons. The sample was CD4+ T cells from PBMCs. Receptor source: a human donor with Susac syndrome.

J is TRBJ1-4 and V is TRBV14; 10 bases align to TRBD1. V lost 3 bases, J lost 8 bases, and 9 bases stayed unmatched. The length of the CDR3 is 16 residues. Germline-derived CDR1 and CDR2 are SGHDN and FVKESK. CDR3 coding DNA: TGTGCCAGCAGCCACAGACAGGGGGCTCTACGGGAAAAACTGTTTTTT. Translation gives CASSHRQGALREKLFF.

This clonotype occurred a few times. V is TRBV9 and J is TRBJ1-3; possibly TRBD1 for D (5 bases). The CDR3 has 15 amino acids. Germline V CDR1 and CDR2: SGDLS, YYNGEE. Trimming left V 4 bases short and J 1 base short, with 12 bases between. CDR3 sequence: CASSMGRKSGNTIYF. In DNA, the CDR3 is TGTGCCAGCAGCATGGGGCGCAAGTCTGGAAACACCATATATTTT.

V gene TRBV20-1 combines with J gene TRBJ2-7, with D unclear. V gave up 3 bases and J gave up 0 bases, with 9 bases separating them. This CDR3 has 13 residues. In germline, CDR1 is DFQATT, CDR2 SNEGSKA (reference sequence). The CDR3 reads CSASMPGSYEQYF. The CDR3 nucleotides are TGCAGTGCTAGTATGCCGGGCTCCTACGAGCAGTACTTC.

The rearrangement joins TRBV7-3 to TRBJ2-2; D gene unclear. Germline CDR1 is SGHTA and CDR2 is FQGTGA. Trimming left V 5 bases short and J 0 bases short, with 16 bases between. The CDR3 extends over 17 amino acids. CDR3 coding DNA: TGTGCCAGCAGCAAAAACGCCAGATACGCGAACACCGGGGAGCTGTTTTTT. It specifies CASSKNARYANTGELFF.

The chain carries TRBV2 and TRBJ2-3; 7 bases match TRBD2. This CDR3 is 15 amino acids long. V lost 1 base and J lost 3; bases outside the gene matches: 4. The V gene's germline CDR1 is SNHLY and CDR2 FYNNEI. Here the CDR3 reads CASSEGLAETDTQYF. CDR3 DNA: TGTGCCAGCAGTGAAGGGCTAGCGGAAACAGATACGCAGTATTTT.

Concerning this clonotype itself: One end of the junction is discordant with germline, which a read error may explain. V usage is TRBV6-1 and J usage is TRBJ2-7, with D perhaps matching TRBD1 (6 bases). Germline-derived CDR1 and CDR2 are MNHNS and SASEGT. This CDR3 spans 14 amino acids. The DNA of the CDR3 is TGTGCCAGCACTGAAAGAGGGGGCTCCTACGAGCAGTACTTC. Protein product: CASTERGGSYEQYF.

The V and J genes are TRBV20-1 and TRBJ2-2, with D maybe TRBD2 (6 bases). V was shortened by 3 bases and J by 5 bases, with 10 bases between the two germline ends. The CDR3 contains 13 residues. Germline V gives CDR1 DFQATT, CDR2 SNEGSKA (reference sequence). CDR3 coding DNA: TGCAGTGCTAGGGGGGGATCGACCGGGGAGCTGTTTTTT. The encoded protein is CSARGGSTGELFF.

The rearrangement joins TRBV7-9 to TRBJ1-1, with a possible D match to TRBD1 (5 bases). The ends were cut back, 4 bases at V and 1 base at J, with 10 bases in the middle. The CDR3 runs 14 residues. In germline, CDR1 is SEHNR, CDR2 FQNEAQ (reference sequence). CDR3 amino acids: CASSWGPQNTEAFF. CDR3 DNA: TGTGCCAGCAGCTGGGGACCCCAGAACACTGAAGCTTTCTTT. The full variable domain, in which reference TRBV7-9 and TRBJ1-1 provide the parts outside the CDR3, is DTGVSQNPRHKITKRGQNVTFRCDPISEHNRLYWYRQTLGQGPEFLTYFQNEAQLEKSRLLSDRFSAERPKGSFSTLEIQRTEQGDSAMYLCASSWGPQNTEAFFGQGTRLTVV.

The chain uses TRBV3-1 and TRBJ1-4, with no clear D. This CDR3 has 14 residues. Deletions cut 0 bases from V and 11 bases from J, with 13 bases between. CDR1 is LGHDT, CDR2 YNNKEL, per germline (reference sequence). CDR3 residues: CASSQDTGLQKLFF. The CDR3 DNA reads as TGTGCCAGCAGCCAAGATACGGGGTTACAGAAACTGTTTTTT.

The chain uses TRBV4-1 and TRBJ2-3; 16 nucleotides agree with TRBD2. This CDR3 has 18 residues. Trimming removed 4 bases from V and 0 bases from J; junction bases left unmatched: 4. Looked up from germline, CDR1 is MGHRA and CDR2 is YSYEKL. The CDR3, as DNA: TGCGCCAGCAGCCGCGGGACTAGCGGGAGGGCGAGCACAGATACGCAGTATTTT. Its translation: CASSRGTSGRASTDTQYF.

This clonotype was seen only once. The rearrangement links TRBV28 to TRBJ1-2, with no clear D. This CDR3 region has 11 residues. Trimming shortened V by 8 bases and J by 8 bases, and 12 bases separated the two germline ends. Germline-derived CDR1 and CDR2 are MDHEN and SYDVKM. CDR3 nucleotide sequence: TGTGCCAGCCTCTCACCCGGAGGCTACACCTTC. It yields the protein CASLSPGGYTF.

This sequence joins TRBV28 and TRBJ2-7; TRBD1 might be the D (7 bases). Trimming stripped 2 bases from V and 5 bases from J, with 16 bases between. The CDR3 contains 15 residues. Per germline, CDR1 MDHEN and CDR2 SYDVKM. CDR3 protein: CASSLGGQGGHEQYF. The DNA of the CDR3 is TGTGCCAGCAGTTTAGGAGGGCAAGGGGGCCACGAGCAGTACTTC. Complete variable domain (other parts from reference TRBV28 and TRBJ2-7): DVKVTQSSRYLVKRTGEKVFLECVQDMDHENMFWYRQDPGLGLRLIYFSYDVKMKEKGDIPEGYSVSREKKERFSLILESASTNQTSMYLCASSLGGQGGHEQYFGPGTRLTVT.

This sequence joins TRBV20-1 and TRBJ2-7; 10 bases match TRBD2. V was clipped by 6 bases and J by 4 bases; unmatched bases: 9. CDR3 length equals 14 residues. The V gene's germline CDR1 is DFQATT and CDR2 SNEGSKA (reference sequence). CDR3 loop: CSAVSGGREYEQYF. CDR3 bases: TGCAGTGCGGTTAGCGGGGGGAGGGAATACGAGCAGTACTTC.

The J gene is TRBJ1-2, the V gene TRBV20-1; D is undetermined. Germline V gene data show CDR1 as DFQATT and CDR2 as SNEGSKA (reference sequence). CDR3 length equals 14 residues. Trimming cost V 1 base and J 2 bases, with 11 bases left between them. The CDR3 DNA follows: TGCAGTGCTAGAGGTGTTGGGCTAAACTATGGCTACACCTTC. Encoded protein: CSARGVGLNYGYTF.

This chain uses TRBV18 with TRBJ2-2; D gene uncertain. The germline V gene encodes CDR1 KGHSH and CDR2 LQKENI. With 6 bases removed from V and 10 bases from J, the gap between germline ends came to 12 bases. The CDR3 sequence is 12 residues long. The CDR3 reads CASSPREEELFF. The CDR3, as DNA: TGTGCCAGCTCGCCAAGAGAGGAGGAGCTGTTTTTT.

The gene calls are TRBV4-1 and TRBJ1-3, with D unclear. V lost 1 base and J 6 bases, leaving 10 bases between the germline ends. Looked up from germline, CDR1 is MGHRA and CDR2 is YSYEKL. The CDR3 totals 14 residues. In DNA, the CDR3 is TGCGCCAGCAGCCAAGTATCGTCGGAAAACACCATATATTTT. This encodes CASSQVSSENTIYF.

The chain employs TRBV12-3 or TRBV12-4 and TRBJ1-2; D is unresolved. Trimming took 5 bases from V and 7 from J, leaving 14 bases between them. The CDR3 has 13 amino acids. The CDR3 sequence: CASSPDTYGGYTF. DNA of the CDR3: TGTGCCAGCAGTCCCGACACTTACGGTGGCTACACCTTC.

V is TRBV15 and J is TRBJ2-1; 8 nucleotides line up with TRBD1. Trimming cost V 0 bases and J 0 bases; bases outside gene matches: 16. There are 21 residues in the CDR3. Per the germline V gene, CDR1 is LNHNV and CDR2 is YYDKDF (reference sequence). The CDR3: CATSRDQGQGSYTSSYNEQFF. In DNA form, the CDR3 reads TGTGCCACCAGCAGAGATCAAGGACAGGGATCTTATACGAGCTCCTACAATGAGCAGTTCTTC.

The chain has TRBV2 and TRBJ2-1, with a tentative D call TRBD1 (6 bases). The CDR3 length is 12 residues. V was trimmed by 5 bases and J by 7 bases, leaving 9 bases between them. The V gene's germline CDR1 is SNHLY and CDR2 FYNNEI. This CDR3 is CASSKTGNEQFF. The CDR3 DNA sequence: TGTGCCAGCAGTAAAACAGGGAATGAGCAGTTCTTC.

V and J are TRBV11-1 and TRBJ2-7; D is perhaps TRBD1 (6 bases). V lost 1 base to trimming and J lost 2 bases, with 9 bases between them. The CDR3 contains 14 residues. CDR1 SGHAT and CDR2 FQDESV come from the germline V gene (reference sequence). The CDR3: CASSLGRGTYEQYF. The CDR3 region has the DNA TGTGCCAGCAGCTTAGGCAGGGGTACCTACGAGCAGTACTTC. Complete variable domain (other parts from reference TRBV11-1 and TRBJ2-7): EAEVAQSPRYKITEKSQAVAFWCDPISGHATLYWYRQILGQGPELLVQFQDESVVDDSQLPKDRFSAERLKGVDSTLKIQPAELGDSAMYLCASSLGRGTYEQYFGPGTRLTVT.

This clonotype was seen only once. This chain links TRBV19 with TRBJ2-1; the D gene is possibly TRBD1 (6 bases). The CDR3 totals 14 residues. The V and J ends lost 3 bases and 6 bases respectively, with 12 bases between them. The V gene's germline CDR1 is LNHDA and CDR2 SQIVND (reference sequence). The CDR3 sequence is CASSIRDKVNEQFF. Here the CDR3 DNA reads TGTGCCAGTAGTATCCGGGACAAAGTCAATGAGCAGTTCTTC.

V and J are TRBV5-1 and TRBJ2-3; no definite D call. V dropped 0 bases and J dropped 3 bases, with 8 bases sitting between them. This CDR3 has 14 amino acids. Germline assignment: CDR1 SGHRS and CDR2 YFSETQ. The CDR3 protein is CASSLAGETDTQYF. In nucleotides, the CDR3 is TGCGCCAGCAGCTTGGCCGGTGAAACAGATACGCAGTATTTT.

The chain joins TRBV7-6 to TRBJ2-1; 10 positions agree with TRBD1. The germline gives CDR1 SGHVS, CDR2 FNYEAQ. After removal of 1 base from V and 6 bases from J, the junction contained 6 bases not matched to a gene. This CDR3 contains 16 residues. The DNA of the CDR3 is TGTGCCAGCAGCTTAGACCCGGACAGGGGGAGCAATGAGCAGTTCTTC. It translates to CASSLDPDRGSNEQFF.

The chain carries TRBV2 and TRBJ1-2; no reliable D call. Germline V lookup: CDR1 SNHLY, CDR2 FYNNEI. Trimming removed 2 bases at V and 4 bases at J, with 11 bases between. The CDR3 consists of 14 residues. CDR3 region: CASSESMALYGYTF. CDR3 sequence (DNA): TGTGCCAGCAGTGAATCGATGGCCCTCTATGGCTACACCTTC.

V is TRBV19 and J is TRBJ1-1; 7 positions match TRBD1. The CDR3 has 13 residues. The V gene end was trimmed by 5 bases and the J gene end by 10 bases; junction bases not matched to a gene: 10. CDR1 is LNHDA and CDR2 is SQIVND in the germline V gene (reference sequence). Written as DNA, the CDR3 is TGTGCCAGTAGTGGGACAGTGGGGGAGGGAGCTTTCTTT. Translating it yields CASSGTVGEGAFF.

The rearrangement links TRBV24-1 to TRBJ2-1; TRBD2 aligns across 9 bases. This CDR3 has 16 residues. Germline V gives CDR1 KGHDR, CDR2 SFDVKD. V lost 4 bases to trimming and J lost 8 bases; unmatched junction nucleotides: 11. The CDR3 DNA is TGTGCCACCAGTGACCCCGGCGGGAGGGGTCGGGATGAGCAGTTCTTC. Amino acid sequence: CATSDPGGRGRDEQFF.

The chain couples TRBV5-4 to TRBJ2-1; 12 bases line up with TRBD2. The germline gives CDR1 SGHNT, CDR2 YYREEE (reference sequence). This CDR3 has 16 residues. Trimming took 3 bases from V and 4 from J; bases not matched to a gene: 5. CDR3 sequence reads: CASSSGLAGLYNEQFF. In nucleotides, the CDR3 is TGTGCCAGCAGCTCGGGACTAGCGGGTTTATACAATGAGCAGTTCTTC.

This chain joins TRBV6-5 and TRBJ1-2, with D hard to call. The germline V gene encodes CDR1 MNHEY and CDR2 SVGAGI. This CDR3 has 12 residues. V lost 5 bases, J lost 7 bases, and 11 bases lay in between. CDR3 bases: TGTGCCAGCAGTAAGACCGGCAGTGGCTACACCTTC. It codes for CASSKTGSGYTF.

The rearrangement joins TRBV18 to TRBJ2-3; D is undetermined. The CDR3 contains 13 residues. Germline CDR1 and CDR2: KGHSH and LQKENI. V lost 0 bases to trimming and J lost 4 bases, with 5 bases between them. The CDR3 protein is CASSPPVADTQYF. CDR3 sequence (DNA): TGTGCCAGCTCACCACCGGTCGCAGATACGCAGTATTTT.

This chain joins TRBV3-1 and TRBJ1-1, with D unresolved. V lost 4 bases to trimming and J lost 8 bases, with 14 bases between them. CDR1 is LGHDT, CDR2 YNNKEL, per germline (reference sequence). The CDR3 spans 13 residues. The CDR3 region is CASSPHGRAEAFF. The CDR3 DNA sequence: TGTGCCAGCAGCCCACACGGCCGGGCGGAAGCTTTCTTT.

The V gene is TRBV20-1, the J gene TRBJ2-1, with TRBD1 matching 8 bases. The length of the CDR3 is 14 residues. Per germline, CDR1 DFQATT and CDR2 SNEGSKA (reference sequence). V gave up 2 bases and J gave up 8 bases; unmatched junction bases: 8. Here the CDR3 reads CSARSTGALDEQFF. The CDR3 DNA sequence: TGCAGTGCTAGATCGACAGGGGCGTTGGATGAGCAGTTCTTC.

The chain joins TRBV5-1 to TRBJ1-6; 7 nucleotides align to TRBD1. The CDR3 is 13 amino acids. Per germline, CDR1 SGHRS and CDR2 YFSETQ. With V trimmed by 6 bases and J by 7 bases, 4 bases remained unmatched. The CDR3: CASKDRSNSPLHF. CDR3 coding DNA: TGCGCCAGCAAGGACAGGTCGAATTCACCCCTCCACTTT.